These 24 T cell receptor beta chains were all obtained from the same sample, sequenced in a study of blood T cell repertoires in COVID-19. Here immunoSEQ multiplex PCR was the method, and the copy in TCRdb shows in-frame clones only, minus some. The data show about 150,000 clones, more than 75% seen once. Sequences were obtained from peripheral blood. The receptors were sampled from a human donor with acute or convalescent COVID-19. The donor label of this sample is uncertain.

Only a few counts were recorded for this clone. The rearrangement uses TRBV19 and TRBJ1-1, with TRBD1 matching over 7 bases. Germline V gene sequence: CDR1 LNHDA, CDR2 SQIVND (reference sequence). This CDR3 comprises 15 residues. V gave up 3 bases and J gave up 6 bases; unmatched junction bases: 10. CDR3 protein: CASSIGTGAFPEAFF. The DNA for the CDR3 is TGTGCCAGTAGTATCGGTACAGGGGCATTCCCTGAAGCTTTCTTT.

This clone was counted between two and nine times. The chain carries TRBV28 and TRBJ1-2; 7 bases match TRBD1. The germline gives CDR1 MDHEN, CDR2 SYDVKM. CDR3 size: 14 residues. The V segment lost 6 bases and the J segment 6 bases; nucleotides outside the gene matches: 10. The CDR3 spells CASRGTGVGDGYTF. Written as DNA, the CDR3 is TGTGCCAGCAGAGGTACAGGGGTGGGGGATGGCTACACCTTC.

This clone has only one observation. The chain employs TRBV11-3 and TRBJ1-6; D is ambiguous. Trimming removed 3 bases at V and 6 bases at J, with 6 bases between. The CDR3 runs 13 residues. Germline assignment: CDR1 SGHNT and CDR2 YENEEA. CDR3 amino acids: CASSFALNSPLHF. The DNA for the CDR3 is TGTGCCAGCAGCTTCGCACTTAATTCACCCCTCCACTTT.

The chain uses TRBV10-3 and TRBJ2-5, with 12 bases lining up with TRBD1. V shed 3 bases, J shed 4 bases, and the junction held 12 bases outside the gene matches. CDR3 length: 18 residues. Per germline, CDR1 ENHRY and CDR2 SYGVKD. As DNA, the CDR3 is TGTGCCATCAGTGACGCACCGGGACAGGGGGCGTACGGAGAGACCCAGTACTTC. This translates into CAISDAPGQGAYGETQYF.

The chain is built from TRBV7-8 and TRBJ2-5; 8 positions agree with TRBD2. The junction had 5 bases not matched to a gene; V was cut back by 1 base and J by 1 base. Germline CDR1 SGHVS, CDR2 FQNEAQ. The CDR3 sequence is 16 residues long. The CDR3 sequence: CASSLVTSGLQETQYF. DNA for the CDR3: TGTGCCAGCAGCTTAGTTACTAGCGGACTCCAAGAGACCCAGTACTTC.

The V call is TRBV7-2, the J call TRBJ1-1; 7 bases line up with TRBD1. The germline V gene encodes CDR1 SGHTA and CDR2 FQGNSA. The CDR3 is 15 residues long. V shed 1 base, J shed 11 bases, and the junction held 13 bases outside the gene matches. CDR3 residues: CASSLEGAVVLRAFF. The CDR3 nucleotides read TGTGCCAGCAGCTTAGAGGGGGCGGTTGTCCTGAGGGCTTTCTTT.

CDR3 sequence (DNA): TGTGCCAGCAGCCGATCATTTGGGCCAGATACGCAGTATTTT. The encoded protein is CASSRSFGPDTQYF. The chain combines TRBV13 with TRBJ2-3; no reliable D call. The length of the CDR3 is 14 residues. CDR1 PRHDT and CDR2 FYEKMQ come from the germline V gene (reference sequence). V was trimmed by 5 bases and J by 4 bases, leaving 13 bases between them.

This chain uses TRBV7-6 with TRBJ1-2; 11 bases agree with TRBD1. J lost 4 bases, V lost 4 bases, and 5 bases had no gene match. Germline V gene sequence: CDR1 SGHVS, CDR2 FNYEAQ. The CDR3 extends over 15 amino acids. CDR3: CASSSQGQGGYGYTF. The CDR3 DNA sequence: TGTGCCAGCAGCTCCCAGGGACAGGGGGGCTATGGCTACACCTTC.

As for this clone: This same CDR3 is encoded by further DNA sequences in the sample. This chain connects TRBV11-2 to TRBJ2-7; TRBD2 might be the D (5 bases). Per germline, CDR1 SGHAT and CDR2 FQNNGV. The CDR3 runs 15 residues. V shed 0 bases and J shed 1 base, with 10 bases lying between them. In DNA, the CDR3 is TGTGCCAGCAGCTTAGAAGGACGCGGGTCCTACGAGCAGTACTTC. This codes for CASSLEGRGSYEQYF.

The gene calls are TRBV18 and TRBJ1-2; maybe TRBD1 (5 bases). Germline V gene lookup returns CDR1 KGHSH and CDR2 LQKENI. V was shortened by 0 bases and J by 3 bases, with 14 bases between the two germline ends. There are 16 residues in the CDR3. This chain's CDR3 is CASSPPNTGSYYGYTF. The CDR3 nucleotides are TGTGCCAGCTCACCACCAAATACAGGATCCTACTATGGCTACACCTTC. Full variable domain (remainder filled in from reference TRBV18 and TRBJ1-2): NAGVMQNPRHLVRRRGQEARLRCSPMKGHSHVYWYRQLPEEGLKFMVYLQKENIIDESGMPKERFSAEFPKEGPSILRIQQVVRGDSAAYFCASSPPNTGSYYGYTFGSGTRLTVV.

The chain recombines TRBV2 with TRBJ2-1; D perhaps matches TRBD2 (6 bases). Germline V gene sequence: CDR1 SNHLY, CDR2 FYNNEI. The CDR3 length is 13 residues. V was clipped by 0 bases and J by 9 bases, with 9 bases between them. For the CDR3, the DNA is TGTGCCAGCAGTGAAGCGCGGGGTGGTGAGCAGTTCTTC. Translating gives CASSEARGGEQFF.

This clone was counted once. The CDR3 sequence: CASGYGRLAGAPGAQYF. The CDR3 DNA follows: TGTGCCAGCGGCTACGGGAGACTAGCGGGGGCACCCGGGGCGCAGTATTTT. This chain joins TRBV27 and TRBJ2-3; 12 nucleotides align to TRBD2. Germline lookup yields CDR1 MNHEY and CDR2 SMNVEV (reference sequence). V shed 8 bases and J 10 bases; nucleotides not matched to a gene: 19. The CDR3 consists of 17 residues.

V gene TRBV6-5 combines with J gene TRBJ1-2; a weak D match, TRBD1 (5 bases). Per germline, CDR1 MNHEY and CDR2 SVGAGI. Trimming left V 6 bases short and J 3 bases short, with 17 bases between. This CDR3 region has 15 residues. The CDR3 protein is CASSLGRGLDYGYTF. In DNA, the CDR3 is TGTGCCAGCAGCTTGGGGAGGGGCCTGGACTATGGCTACACCTTC.

The chain has TRBV7-2 and TRBJ2-6; D might be TRBD1 (5 bases). Germline CDR1 and CDR2: SGHTA and FQGNSA. V was clipped by 8 bases and J by 0 bases, with 20 bases between them. This CDR3 comprises 18 residues. The CDR3 DNA follows: TGTGCCAGCGTCCTAATGGGGCAGCCCCTCTCTGGGGCCAACGTCCTGACTTTC. The encoded protein is CASVLMGQPLSGANVLTF.

In this sample, this clone turned up a few times. The rearrangement links TRBV19 to TRBJ2-2; no clear D gene. Trimming left V 7 bases short and J 2 bases short, with 5 bases between. Germline V CDR1 and CDR2: LNHDA, SQIVND (reference sequence). The CDR3 extends over 12 amino acids. The CDR3 protein is CASNLNTGELFF. The CDR3 region has the DNA TGTGCCAGTAACCTAAACACCGGGGAGCTGTTTTTT.

The V gene is TRBV9, the J gene TRBJ1-3; 7 nucleotides align to TRBD1. The CDR3 consists of 16 residues. Germline V gene sequence: CDR1 SGDLS, CDR2 YYNGEE. The V gene end was trimmed by 5 bases and the J gene end by 1 base; junction bases not matched to a gene: 9. The CDR3 loop is CASSARGLGSGNTIYF. The CDR3 region has the DNA TGTGCCAGCAGTGCGAGGGGGCTTGGATCTGGAAACACCATATATTTT. Variable domain in full (rest from reference TRBV9 and TRBJ1-3): DSGVTQTPKHLITATGQRVTLRCSPRSGDLSVYWYQQSLDQGLQFLIQYYNGEERAKGNILERFSAQQFPDLHSELNLSSLELGDSALYFCASSARGLGSGNTIYFGEGSWLTVV.

The chain carries TRBV19 and TRBJ1-3; 8 bases are shared with TRBD1. Trimming removed 3 bases from V and 4 bases from J; junction bases left unmatched: 8. CDR1 is LNHDA and CDR2 is SQIVND in the germline V gene (reference sequence). The CDR3 contains 16 residues. The CDR3 DNA sequence: TGTGCCAGTAGTATGGGGCCAGGGGGCTTCGGAAACACCATATATTTT. Encoded protein: CASSMGPGGFGNTIYF.

The CDR3 DNA is TGTGCCAGCAGCTTGAACAGGGGGTCGACCTCCTATGGCTACACCTTC. It encodes CASSLNRGSTSYGYTF. V usage is TRBV5-5 and J usage is TRBJ1-2; 8 bases fit TRBD1. The V and J ends lost 1 base and 4 bases, in that order; junction bases with no gene match: 9. The CDR3 contains 16 residues. CDR1 and CDR2 from the germline V gene are SGHKS and YYEKEE (reference sequence).

The V gene is TRBV7-9, the J gene TRBJ2-7; D is perhaps TRBD2 (6 bases). The CDR3 is 13 residues long. CDR1 SEHNR and CDR2 FQNEAQ come from the germline V gene (reference sequence). Between the trimmed V and J ends, which lost 5 bases and 3 bases, there was a span of 11 bases. In DNA, the CDR3 is TGTGCCAGCAGCCTTACGGGACTCTACGAGCAGTACTTC. As protein: CASSLTGLYEQYF. Drawing the rest from reference TRBV7-9 and TRBJ2-7, the complete variable domain is DTGVSQNPRHKITKRGQNVTFRCDPISEHNRLYWYRQTLGQGPEFLTYFQNEAQLEKSRLLSDRFSAERPKGSFSTLEIQRTEQGDSAMYLCASSLTGLYEQYFGPGTRLTVT.

The V gene is TRBV6-5, the J gene TRBJ2-7; maybe TRBD2 (6 bases). Trimming removed 6 bases from V and 1 base from J, with 16 bases in between. The CDR3 spans 15 residues. Germline assignment: CDR1 MNHEY and CDR2 SVGAGI. CDR3 residues: CASRGGGVGSYEQYF. CDR3 nucleotides: TGTGCCAGCAGGGGAGGAGGGGTTGGATCCTACGAGCAGTACTTC.

Turning to this clone: The same CDR3 is also encoded by other DNA sequences in this sample. The V gene is TRBV18, the J gene TRBJ1-6; D may be TRBD1 (5 bases). Trimming stripped 1 base from V and 8 bases from J, with 9 bases between. CDR1 and CDR2 from the germline V gene are KGHSH and LQKENI. This CDR3 has 14 amino acids. This CDR3 reads CASSPQGSDSPLHF. In DNA form, the CDR3 reads TGTGCCAGCTCACCACAGGGGTCTGATTCACCCCTCCACTTT.

This chain uses TRBV30 with TRBJ1-3; D is undetermined. Germline V gene data show CDR1 as GTSNPN and CDR2 as SVGIG (reference sequence). CDR3 length: 12 amino acids. V lost 5 bases, J lost 3 bases, and 8 bases lay in between. Written as DNA, the CDR3 is TGTGCCTGGCTCGTCGTTGGAAACACCATATATTTT. This translates into CAWLVVGNTIYF.

V gene TRBV3-1 (or the pseudogene TRBV3-2) combines with J gene TRBJ1-1; D is unresolved. CDR1 and CDR2 from the germline V gene are LGHDT and YNNKEL (reference sequence). This CDR3 spans 11 amino acids. The germline V and J ends were trimmed by 3 bases and 8 bases, with 7 bases remaining between them. The CDR3 protein is CASSQGREAFF. The CDR3, as DNA: TGTGCCAGCAGCCAGGGCAGAGAAGCTTTCTTT.

This clone appeared once. V is TRBV5-6 and J is TRBJ2-7; D perhaps matches TRBD2 (5 bases). The CDR3 runs 12 residues. Per germline, CDR1 SGHDT and CDR2 YYEEEE. The V end lost 0 bases, the J end lost 6 bases, and 7 bases lay between the germline ends. This chain's CDR3 is CASSLVRGEQYF. CDR3 in DNA: TGTGCCAGCAGCTTGGTACGGGGCGAGCAGTACTTC.